This TCR beta chain came from a study of blood T cell repertoires in COVID-19. At the level of the study: Acute and convalescent COVID-19 specimens originated in the United States, Italy and Spain.

Method: immunoSEQ multiplex PCR; TCRdb's copy keeps in-frame clones and lacks some. The table shows just over 150,000 clones, with approximately 80% occurring only once. This receptor was obtained from a woman older than 75 with acute or convalescent COVID-19. Sequenced sample: peripheral blood.

The CDR3 here is CASSLNNRAGNTIYF. In DNA form, the CDR3 reads TGTGCCAGCAGTTTAAACAACAGGGCTGGAAACACCATATATTTT. V and J are TRBV27 and TRBJ1-3, with a possible D match to TRBD1 (6 bases). V lost 2 bases and J lost 2, with 10 bases in between. Looked up from germline, CDR1 is MNHEY and CDR2 is SMNVEV (reference sequence). The CDR3 is 15 amino acids.